This T cell receptor beta chain was sequenced for a study of CD8 T cells in ankylosing spondylitis. Making use of molecular barcodes, quantitative 5'-RACE generated TCR beta libraries. MiXCR, applied by TCRdb to the 5' RACE reads, yields one record per CDR3 protein. This table has roughly 190,000 distinct CDR3 sequences, roughly 12% appearing once. V dropped 4 bases and J dropped 0; count of bases not matched to a gene: 2. The CDR3 is 15 amino acids. CDR1 and CDR2 from the germline V gene are SNHLY and FYNNEI. Study conclusions and caveats: Disease-linked clones were reportedly significantly enriched in matched ankylosing spondylitis synovial fluid. Disease-linked clones had a CD8+ phenotype and relatively low frequency in peripheral blood.

This clonotype was counted many times. Antigen specificity is unknown. V gene TRBV2 combines with J gene TRBJ2-5; 10 positions agree with TRBD1. Sequenced material: blood, either unsorted or a sorted T cell fraction (not recorded which). The receptor's source is a male donor with ankylosing spondylitis or in good health (not recorded which). The CDR3 is CASSGTGGNQETQYF. In nucleotides, the CDR3 is TGTGCCAGCAGTGGGACAGGGGGAAACCAAGAGACCCAGTACTTC.